These T cell receptor beta chains were read from a single sample in a study of blood T cell repertoires in COVID-19. The assay was immunoSEQ multiplex PCR, and TCRdb's table has in-frame clones only and misses some. The table shows approximately 380,000 clones, with approximately 90% occurring only once. The sequenced material came from PBMCs or T cells enriched from blood (not recorded which). These receptors were collected from a young woman who had recovered from COVID-19. Each CDR3 is given with its conserved first and last residue. Fields, in order: J gene, D gene, V gene, CDR3 length, clone size, CDR3 protein, CDR3 DNA. A D gene is named only where the DNA matches it firmly. Expanded clones are given a class, and other clones once, few, many or no size at all.

J: TRBJ1-1
D: NA
V: TRBV5-1
length: 13
size: NA
CDR3: CASSDTMNTEAFF
DNA: TGCGCCAGCAGCGATACAATGAACACTGAAGCTTTCTTT

J: TRBJ1-1
D: NA
V: TRBV9
length: 14
size: NA
CDR3: CASSAGVMNTEAFF
DNA: TGTGCCAGCAGCGCGGGAGTCATGAACACTGAAGCTTTCTTT

J: TRBJ2-5
D: NA
V: TRBV9
length: 21
size: NA
CDR3: CASSVYPTYIPSGQIQETQYF
DNA: TGTGCCAGCAGCGTATATCCCACGTATATCCCCTCTGGACAGATCCAAGAGACCCAGTACTTC

J: TRBJ1-2
D: NA
V: TRBV7-2
length: 14
size: NA
CDR3: CASSTQGFNYGYTF
DNA: TGTGCCAGCAGCACACAGGGCTTTAACTATGGCTACACCTTC

J: TRBJ1-5
D: TRBD1
V: TRBV15
length: 15
size: NA
CDR3: CATSRGDRGRQPQHF
DNA: TGTGCCACCAGCAGAGGGGACAGGGGGAGGCAGCCCCAGCATTTT

J: TRBJ1-2
D: NA
V: TRBV2
length: 11
size: NA
CDR3: CASTGGYGYTF
DNA: TGTGCCAGCACCGGGGGCTATGGCTACACCTTC

J: TRBJ1-1
D: NA
V: TRBV4-1
length: 13
size: NA
CDR3: CASSHGVNTEAFF
DNA: TGCGCCAGCAGCCACGGGGTGAACACTGAAGCTTTCTTT

J: TRBJ2-5
D: TRBD2
V: TRBV7-3
length: 15
size: NA
CDR3: CASSLTGTSQETQYF
DNA: TGTGCCAGCAGCTTAACAGGGACTAGCCAAGAGACCCAGTACTTC

J: TRBJ1-5
D: NA
V: TRBV7-8
length: 12
size: NA
CDR3: CASSPSNQPQHF
DNA: TGTGCCAGCAGCCCTAGTAATCAGCCCCAGCATTTT

J: TRBJ1-4
D: TRBD1
V: TRBV27
length: 16
size: NA
CDR3: CASRDLQGALGEKLFF
DNA: TGTGCCAGCAGAGACCTACAGGGGGCGCTGGGTGAAAAACTGTTTTTT

J: TRBJ1-1
D: TRBD1
V: TRBV5-5
length: 19
size: NA
CDR3: CASSWGTGLSRMGGTEAFF
DNA: TGTGCCAGCAGCTGGGGGACAGGTCTCAGCCGGATGGGAGGCACTGAAGCTTTCTTT

J: TRBJ2-7
D: NA
V: TRBV5-1
length: 14
size: NA
CDR3: CASSLAESSYEQYF
DNA: TGCGCCAGCAGCCTAGCTGAGAGCTCCTACGAGCAGTACTTC

J: TRBJ1-5
D: NA
V: TRBV7-2
length: 13
size: NA
CDR3: CASSLQGSQPQHF
DNA: TGTGCCAGCAGCTTACAGGGTAGTCAGCCCCAGCATTTT

J: TRBJ1-1
D: NA
V: TRBV7-2
length: 15
size: NA
CDR3: CASSLQHRENTEAFF
DNA: TGTGCCAGCAGCTTACAGCACAGAGAGAACACTGAAGCTTTCTTT

J: TRBJ2-1
D: NA
V: TRBV12-3/TRBV12-4
length: 13
size: NA
CDR3: CASRRGANNEQFF
DNA: TGTGCCAGCAGGCGCGGGGCGAACAATGAGCAGTTCTTC

J: TRBJ1-1
D: TRBD1
V: TRBV7-9
length: 14
size: NA
CDR3: CASSFDRADTEAFF
DNA: TGTGCCAGCAGCTTCGACAGGGCGGACACTGAAGCTTTCTTT

J: TRBJ2-7
D: TRBD2
V: TRBV5-1
length: 15
size: NA
CDR3: CASSLGLAGNYEQYF
DNA: TGCGCCAGCAGCTTGGGACTAGCTGGCAACTACGAGCAGTACTTC

J: TRBJ2-3
D: NA
V: TRBV6-4
length: 15
size: NA
CDR3: CASSEGGLSTDTQYF
DNA: TGTGCCAGCAGTGAGGGCGGGCTCAGCACAGATACGCAGTATTTT

J: TRBJ2-3
D: TRBD1
V: TRBV4-1
length: 20
size: NA
CDR3: CASSQDGLGTGIHHDGTQYF
DNA: TGCGCCAGCAGCCAAGATGGGTTAGGGACAGGGATCCACCACGACGGTACGCAGTATTTT

J: TRBJ1-2
D: NA
V: TRBV6-1
length: 15
size: NA
CDR3: CASSELYRENYGYTF
DNA: TGTGCCAGCAGTGAATTGTACAGGGAAAACTATGGCTACACCTTC

J: TRBJ1-5
D: NA
V: TRBV2
length: 15
size: NA
CDR3: CASSEGWIVRQPQHF
DNA: TGTGCCAGCAGTGAGGGCTGGATTGTGCGACAGCCCCAGCATTTT

J: TRBJ1-2
D: NA
V: TRBV2
length: 13
size: NA
CDR3: CASSGGPNYGYTF
DNA: TGTGCCAGCAGTGGGGGCCCTAACTATGGCTACACCTTC

J: TRBJ2-3
D: NA
V: TRBV7-3
length: 14
size: NA
CDR3: CASSPFSSTDTQYF
DNA: TGTGCCAGCAGCCCCTTCTCCAGCACAGATACGCAGTATTTT

J: TRBJ2-5
D: NA
V: TRBV3-1/TRBV3-2
length: 13
size: NA
CDR3: CASSGGPTETQYF
DNA: TGTGCCAGCAGCGGGGGCCCGACTGAGACCCAGTACTTC

J: TRBJ1-2
D: NA
V: TRBV25-1
length: 15
size: few
CDR3: CASWGEQVNGYGYTF
DNA: TGTGCCAGCTGGGGGGAACAGGTAAACGGCTATGGCTACACCTTC

J: TRBJ1-1
D: NA
V: TRBV27
length: 13
size: NA
CDR3: CASRSVVETEAFF
DNA: TGTGCCAGCAGGAGCGTTGTGGAGACTGAAGCTTTCTTT

J: TRBJ1-1
D: NA
V: TRBV5-1
length: 14
size: NA
CDR3: CASSAISGRTEAFF
DNA: TGCGCCAGCAGCGCCATATCAGGGAGGACTGAAGCTTTCTTT

J: TRBJ1-2
D: NA
V: TRBV7-2
length: 14
size: NA
CDR3: CASSSGGMNYGYTF
DNA: TGTGCCAGCAGCTCTGGAGGGATGAACTATGGCTACACCTTC

J: TRBJ1-2
D: NA
V: TRBV6-1
length: 14
size: NA
CDR3: CASSEHTVGYGYTF
DNA: TGTGCCAGCAGTGAACACACAGTAGGCTATGGCTACACCTTC

J: TRBJ1-3
D: NA
V: TRBV19
length: 15
size: few
CDR3: CASSESFSSGNTIYF
DNA: TGTGCCAGTAGTGAATCTTTTAGCTCTGGAAACACCATATATTTT

J: TRBJ1-2
D: NA
V: TRBV5-5
length: 15
size: NA
CDR3: CASSLAGQSMGGYTF
DNA: TGTGCCAGCAGCTTGGCCGGACAGTCTATGGGGGGCTACACCTTC

J: TRBJ2-7
D: TRBD2
V: TRBV13
length: 15
size: NA
CDR3: CASSPSGGASYEQYF
DNA: TGTGCCAGCAGCCCTAGCGGGGGCGCCTCCTACGAGCAGTACTTC

J: TRBJ1-2
D: TRBD1
V: TRBV7-9
length: 15
size: NA
CDR3: CASSLAGTGTGGYTF
DNA: TGTGCCAGCAGCTTAGCAGGGACAGGGACTGGGGGCTACACCTTC

J: TRBJ2-7
D: NA
V: TRBV30
length: 15
size: NA
CDR3: CAWDISRGGPYEQYF
DNA: TGTGCCTGGGACATTTCTAGGGGGGGCCCCTACGAGCAGTACTTC

J: TRBJ1-1
D: TRBD1
V: TRBV5-1
length: 15
size: NA
CDR3: CASSQGDRGYTEAFF
DNA: TGCGCCAGCAGCCAAGGAGACAGGGGTTACACTGAAGCTTTCTTT

J: TRBJ2-7
D: NA
V: TRBV28
length: 14
size: NA
CDR3: CATHSGTGGAEQYF
DNA: TGTGCCACTCACTCCGGGACGGGGGGCGCCGAGCAGTACTTC

J: TRBJ1-6
D: TRBD1
V: TRBV6-4
length: 18
size: NA
CDR3: CASSDWDFPGQQNSPLHF
DNA: TGTGCCAGCAGTGATTGGGACTTTCCGGGACAGCAGAATTCACCCCTCCACTTT

J: TRBJ2-3
D: NA
V: TRBV25-1
length: 14
size: NA
CDR3: CASSEKPNTDTQYF
DNA: TGTGCCAGCAGTGAAAAGCCAAACACAGATACGCAGTATTTT

J: TRBJ1-3
D: NA
V: TRBV6-1
length: 16
size: NA
CDR3: CASSESATGLGNTIYF
DNA: TGTGCCAGCAGTGAATCGGCTACAGGGCTTGGAAACACCATATATTTT

J: TRBJ2-1
D: TRBD2
V: TRBV7-3
length: 15
size: NA
CDR3: CASSLKRGGEVEQFF
DNA: TGTGCCAGCAGCTTAAAGCGGGGGGGCGAGGTTGAGCAGTTCTTC

J: TRBJ1-6
D: TRBD1
V: TRBV3-1/TRBV3-2
length: 15
size: NA
CDR3: CASSHDRDYNSPLHF
DNA: TGTGCCAGCAGCCACGACAGGGATTATAATTCACCCCTCCACTTT

J: TRBJ1-3
D: TRBD1
V: TRBV28
length: 14
size: few
CDR3: CASSSGTGGNTIYF
DNA: TGTGCCAGCAGTTCGGGGACAGGGGGAAACACCATATATTTT

J: TRBJ2-4
D: TRBD1
V: TRBV7-9
length: 16
size: NA
CDR3: CASSSIGQGVVDIQYF
DNA: TGTGCCAGCAGCTCGATAGGACAGGGGGTGGTGGACATTCAGTACTTC

J: TRBJ2-7
D: NA
V: TRBV28
length: 12
size: once
CDR3: CASSGQSYEQYF
DNA: TGTGCCAGCAGTGGACAGTCCTACGAGCAGTACTTC

J: TRBJ1-1
D: NA
V: TRBV6-1
length: 13
size: NA
CDR3: CASCIRGRTEAFF
DNA: TGTGCCAGCTGCATCCGGGGTCGCACTGAAGCTTTCTTT

J: TRBJ1-2
D: TRBD1
V: TRBV4-1
length: 16
size: few
CDR3: CASSQPRDRFNYGYTF
DNA: TGCGCCAGCAGCCAACCCCGGGACAGATTTAACTATGGCTACACCTTC

J: TRBJ2-3
D: TRBD2
V: TRBV7-9
length: 18
size: NA
CDR3: CASSPGTSGGSGTDTQYF
DNA: TGTGCCAGCAGCCCTGGGACTAGCGGGGGGTCGGGCACAGATACGCAGTATTTT

J: TRBJ1-2
D: NA
V: TRBV5-1
length: 17
size: NA
CDR3: CASSLAILGDMHYGYTF
DNA: TGCGCCAGCAGCTTGGCTATTCTGGGGGACATGCACTATGGCTACACCTTC

J: TRBJ1-1
D: TRBD1
V: TRBV28
length: 19
size: once
CDR3: CASSLPLTSGGAVSTEAFF
DNA: TGTGCCAGCAGTTTACCCCTTACCTCAGGGGGCGCGGTCAGTACTGAAGCTTTCTTT

J: TRBJ2-1
D: TRBD1
V: TRBV30
length: 15
size: NA
CDR3: CAWSVGTAQGNEQFF
DNA: TGTGCCTGGAGTGTTGGGACAGCGCAGGGCAATGAGCAGTTCTTC

J: TRBJ1-5
D: TRBD1
V: TRBV7-2
length: 16
size: NA
CDR3: CASSFQGALSNQPQHF
DNA: TGTGCCAGCAGCTTCCAGGGGGCTCTTAGCAATCAGCCCCAGCATTTT

J: TRBJ2-1
D: NA
V: TRBV19
length: 12
size: NA
CDR3: CASRNRMYEQFF
DNA: TGTGCCAGTAGAAACAGGATGTATGAGCAGTTCTTC

J: TRBJ1-3
D: NA
V: TRBV27
length: 12
size: NA
CDR3: CASSSGGNTIYF
DNA: TGTGCCAGCAGTTCCGGGGGGAACACCATATATTTT

J: TRBJ2-7
D: TRBD1
V: TRBV3-1/TRBV3-2
length: 15
size: NA
CDR3: CASSQVAGGGHEQYF
DNA: TGTGCCAGCAGCCAAGTTGCAGGGGGCGGTCACGAGCAGTACTTC

J: TRBJ1-4
D: NA
V: TRBV7-6
length: 14
size: once
CDR3: CASINHRENEKLFF
DNA: TGTGCCAGCATCAACCATCGGGAAAATGAAAAACTGTTTTTT

J: TRBJ1-3
D: NA
V: TRBV6-1
length: 14
size: NA
CDR3: CASSESEAGNTIYF
DNA: TGTGCCAGCAGTGAAAGTGAGGCAGGAAACACCATATATTTT

J: TRBJ1-6
D: TRBD1
V: TRBV18
length: 15
size: NA
CDR3: CASSPPRTGDSPLHF
DNA: TGTGCCAGCTCACCACCCCGGACAGGGGATTCACCCCTCCACTTT

J: TRBJ1-1
D: TRBD1
V: TRBV5-8
length: 14
size: NA
CDR3: CASSLQGALPEAFF
DNA: TGTGCCAGCAGTCTACAGGGGGCGCTGCCTGAAGCTTTCTTT

J: TRBJ1-2
D: NA
V: TRBV21-1
length: 15
size: NA
CDR3: CASSKGQPSDYGYTF
DNA: TGTGCCAGCAGCAAAGGACAGCCTTCGGACTATGGCTACACCTTC

J: TRBJ2-2
D: TRBD1
V: TRBV3-1/TRBV3-2
length: 16
size: NA
CDR3: CASSLPTGASTGELFF
DNA: TGTGCCAGCAGCCTCCCGACAGGGGCTAGCACCGGGGAGCTGTTTTTT